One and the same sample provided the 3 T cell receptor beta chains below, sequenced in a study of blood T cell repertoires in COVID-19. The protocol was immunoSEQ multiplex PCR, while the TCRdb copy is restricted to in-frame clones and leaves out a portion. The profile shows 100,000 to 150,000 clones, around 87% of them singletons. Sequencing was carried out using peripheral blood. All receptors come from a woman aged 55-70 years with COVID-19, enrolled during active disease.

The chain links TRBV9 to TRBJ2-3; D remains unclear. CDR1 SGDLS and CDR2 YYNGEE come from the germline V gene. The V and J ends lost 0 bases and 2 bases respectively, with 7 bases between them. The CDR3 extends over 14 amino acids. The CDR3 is CASSVGPSTDTQYF. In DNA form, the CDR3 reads TGTGCCAGCAGCGTAGGTCCCTCCACAGATACGCAGTATTTT.

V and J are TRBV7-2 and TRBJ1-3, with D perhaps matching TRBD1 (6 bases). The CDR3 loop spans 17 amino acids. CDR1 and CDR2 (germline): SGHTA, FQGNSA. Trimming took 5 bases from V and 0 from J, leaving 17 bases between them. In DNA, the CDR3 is TGTGCCAGCAGCCCTTTCCGGGGGGCTGGCTCTGGAAACACCATATATTTT. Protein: CASSPFRGAGSGNTIYF.

DNA of the CDR3: TGTGCCAGCAGCTTAGGGGGACAGTTCTATGGCTACACCTTC. As protein: CASSLGGQFYGYTF. J is TRBJ1-2 and V is TRBV11-2, with 7 bases fitting TRBD1. CDR1 and CDR2 (germline): SGHAT, FQNNGV. V lost 1 base to trimming and J lost 4 bases; unmatched junction nucleotides: 3. The CDR3 covers 14 residues.